Each of the 8 T cell receptor beta chains below was sequenced from the same sample in a study of cytomegalovirus exposure and HLA in healthy donors (dated by TCRdb to about 2017). The library relied on the immunoSEQ multiplex PCR assay. For the multiplex PCR, a mixture combining 60 forward primers for TCR Vbeta segments and 13 reverse primers for TCR Jbeta segments was used. The clones in this table, taken by TCRdb from immuneACCESS, are in-frame only. Not every clone is retained; where verified, under half of the shortfall comes from an unresolved V gene, and the cause of the rest is unknown. This sample holds roughly 120,000 clones; roughly 80% were observed only once. The ten top clones hold roughly 3.3% of the sample. Sequences were obtained from PBMCs. These receptors were obtained from a woman aged 30 to 39 in good health and CMV-seropositive.

The chain has TRBV7-2 and TRBJ1-5; TRBD1 aligns across 7 bases. Germline trimming cut 4 bases from V and 9 bases from J; bases unmatched to any gene: 9. Germline assignment: CDR1 SGHTA and CDR2 FQGNSA. This CDR3 region has 14 residues. CDR3 sequence: CASSSDRVGWPQHF. The CDR3 coding sequence is TGTGCCAGCAGCTCCGACAGGGTGGGCTGGCCCCAGCATTTT.

This clone was seen ten or more times. The J gene is TRBJ2-3, the V gene TRBV6-6, with 7 bases matching TRBD1. J was trimmed by 5 bases and V by 6 bases; bases with no gene match: 8. The CDR3 consists of 14 residues. Germline V CDR1 and CDR2: MNHNY, SVGAGI (reference sequence). The CDR3 region has the DNA TGTGCCAGCAGGCCGACAGGGATCAAAGATACGCAGTATTTT. As protein: CASRPTGIKDTQYF.

This clone was picked up a small number of times. The rearrangement joins TRBV6-1 to TRBJ1-1; 12 bases are shared with TRBD1. Looked up from germline, CDR1 is MNHNS and CDR2 is SASEGT. This CDR3 has 19 residues. V gave up 0 bases and J gave up 3 bases; unmatched junction bases: 11. The CDR3 protein is CASSEALQGTGGSHTEAFF. The CDR3 DNA reads TGTGCCAGCAGTGAAGCCCTGCAAGGGACAGGGGGCTCTCACACTGAAGCTTTCTTT.

This clone was observed once. This chain links TRBV5-4 with TRBJ2-2; a possible D gene is TRBD1 (5 bases). Germline V lookup: CDR1 SGHNT, CDR2 YYREEE (reference sequence). V lost 3 bases and J 0 bases, leaving 9 bases between the germline ends. The CDR3 consists of 15 residues. This CDR3 reads CASSSPTANTGELFF. The CDR3 DNA sequence: TGTGCCAGCAGCTCCCCGACAGCGAACACCGGGGAGCTGTTTTTT.

The rearrangement links TRBV7-2 to TRBJ1-2; TRBD1 agrees at 8 bases. Germline trimming cut 8 bases from V and 10 bases from J; bases unmatched to any gene: 3. Germline V gene sequence: CDR1 SGHTA, CDR2 FQGNSA. There are 10 residues in the CDR3. CDR3 amino acids: CASGQGAYTF. CDR3 sequence (DNA): TGTGCCAGCGGCCAGGGGGCCTACACCTTC.

The V call is TRBV29-1, the J call TRBJ1-3, with unresolved D. V was cut by 6 bases and J by 2 bases, with 11 bases left in between. Per germline, CDR1 SQVTM and CDR2 ANQGSEA. This CDR3 is built from 13 residues. The CDR3 bases are TGCAGCGTCCAAGGAGGCACTGGAAACACCATATATTTT. It specifies CSVQGGTGNTIYF.

On this clone: A read error may account for a junction end that differs from germline. The rearrangement links TRBV6-5 to TRBJ2-7; possibly TRBD2 for D (7 bases). The length of the CDR3 is 15 residues. Germline V gene lookup returns CDR1 MNHEY and CDR2 SVGAGI. CDR3 sequence: CASTLHGGLSSEQYF. For the CDR3, the DNA is TGTGCCAGCACCCTCCACGGGGGGCTCTCCTCCGAGCAGTACTTC.

The chain joins TRBV18 to TRBJ2-3; 7 bases align to TRBD2. From germline, CDR1 is KGHSH and CDR2 LQKENI. V trimming: 3 bases; J trimming: 6 bases; junction bases outside the gene matches: 6. This CDR3 has 14 amino acids. The CDR3 loop reads CASSPTGGSDTQYF. DNA for the CDR3: TGTGCCAGCTCACCTACCGGGGGGTCGGATACGCAGTATTTT.